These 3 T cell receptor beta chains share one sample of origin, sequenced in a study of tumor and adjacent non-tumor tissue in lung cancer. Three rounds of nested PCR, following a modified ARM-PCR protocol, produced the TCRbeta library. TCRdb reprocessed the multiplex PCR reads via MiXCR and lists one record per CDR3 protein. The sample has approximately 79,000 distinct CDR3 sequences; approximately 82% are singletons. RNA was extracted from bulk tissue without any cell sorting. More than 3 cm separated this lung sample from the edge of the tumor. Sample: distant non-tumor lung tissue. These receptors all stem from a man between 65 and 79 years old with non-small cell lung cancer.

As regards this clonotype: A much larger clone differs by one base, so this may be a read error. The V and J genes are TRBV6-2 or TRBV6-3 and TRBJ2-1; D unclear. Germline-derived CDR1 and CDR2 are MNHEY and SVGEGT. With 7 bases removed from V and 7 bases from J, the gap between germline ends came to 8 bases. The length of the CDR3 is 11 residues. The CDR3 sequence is CASIKGNEQFF. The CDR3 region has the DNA TGTGCCAGCATTAAAGGGAATGAGCAGTTCTTC.

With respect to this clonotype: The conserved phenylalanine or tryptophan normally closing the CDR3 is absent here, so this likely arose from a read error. The CDR3 region is CASSQDEDGDGYTL. For the CDR3, the DNA is TGCGCCAGCAGCCAAGATGAGGACGGAGATGGCTACACCTTA. This chain joins TRBV4-3 and TRBJ1-2; D is ambiguous. The CDR3 runs 14 residues. Germline V gene data show CDR1 as LGHNA and CDR2 as YSLEER. Trimming left V 0 bases short and J 6 bases short, with 11 bases between.

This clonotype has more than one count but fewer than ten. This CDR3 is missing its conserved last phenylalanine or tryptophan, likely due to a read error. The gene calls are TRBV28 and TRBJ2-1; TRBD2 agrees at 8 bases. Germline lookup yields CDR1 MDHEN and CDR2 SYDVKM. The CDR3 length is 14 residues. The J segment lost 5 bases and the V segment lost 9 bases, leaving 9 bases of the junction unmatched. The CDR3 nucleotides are TGTGCCAGAGATAGTAGCGGGATTGACAATGAGCAGTTCTTA. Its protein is CARDSSGIDNEQFL.